The present T cell receptor (beta chain) was sequenced within a study of OX40 agonist ivuxolimab in advanced cancers. The wider study: Cancers in dose escalation were hepatocellular, melanoma, renal cell and head and neck. Prior anti-PD-1, anti-PD-L1 or anti-CTLA-4 therapy was allowed; 30% to 40% had some. Study results and caveats: Some patients who did not respond also had low normalized T-cell clonal expansion. In CD8+ T cells, expanded clones were on average more numerous than in CD4+.

The assay was immunoSEQ multiplex PCR, and TCRdb's table has in-frame clones only and misses some. The repertoire holds roughly 8,700 clones, almost 90% seen once, with approximately 4% in the top ten. Germline V gene sequence: CDR1 LNHNV, CDR2 YYDKDF (reference sequence). Trimming pared 1 base from V and 0 bases from J, leaving 6 bases between. The CDR3 loop spans 15 amino acids. Points on this clone: What it recognizes is unknown.

The origin of this receptor is an adult with an advanced solid tumor such as melanoma, head and neck, liver or kidney cancer. The chain couples TRBV15 to TRBJ2-2, with D tentatively TRBD2 (6 bases). This material consisted of CD4+ or CD8+ T cells sorted from blood, taken in a trial of the OX40 agonist ivuxolimab. Written as DNA, the CDR3 is TGTGCCACCAGCAGAGGGGACTCGAACACCGGGGAGCTGTTTTTT. This sequence encodes CATSRGDSNTGELFF.